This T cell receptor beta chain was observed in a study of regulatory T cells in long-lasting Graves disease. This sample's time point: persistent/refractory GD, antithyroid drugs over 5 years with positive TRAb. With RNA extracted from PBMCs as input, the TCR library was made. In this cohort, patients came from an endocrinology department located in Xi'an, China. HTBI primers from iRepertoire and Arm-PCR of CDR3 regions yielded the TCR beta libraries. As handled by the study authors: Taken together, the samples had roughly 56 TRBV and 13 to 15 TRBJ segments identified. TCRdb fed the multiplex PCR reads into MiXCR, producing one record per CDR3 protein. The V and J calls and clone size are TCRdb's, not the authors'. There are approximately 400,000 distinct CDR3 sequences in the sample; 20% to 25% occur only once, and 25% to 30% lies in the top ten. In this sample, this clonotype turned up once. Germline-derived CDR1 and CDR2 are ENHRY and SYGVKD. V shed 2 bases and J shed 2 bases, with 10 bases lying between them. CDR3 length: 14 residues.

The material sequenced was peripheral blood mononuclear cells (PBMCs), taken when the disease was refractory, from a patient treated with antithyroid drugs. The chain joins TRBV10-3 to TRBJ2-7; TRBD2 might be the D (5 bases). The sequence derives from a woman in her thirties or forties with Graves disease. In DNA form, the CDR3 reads TGTGCCATCAGTGAGGGACTGCATACCTACGAGCAGTACTTC. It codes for CAISEGLHTYEQYF.